The sequence of this TCR beta chain was determined in a study of blood T cell repertoires in COVID-19. The CDR3 runs to 14 residues. Germline CDR1 GTSNPN, CDR2 SVGIG (reference sequence). Trimming shortened V by 3 bases and J by 2 bases, and 11 bases separated the two germline ends. As originally analysed: The authors estimated nucleated cell counts from reference gene primer amplification. The assay was immunoSEQ multiplex PCR, and TCRdb's table has in-frame clones only and misses some. D and trimming were read from the DNA, whereas the V and J calls and clone size are those reported in that table. The table lists 120,000 to 150,000 clones, approximately 85% of them singletons, with around 2.9% in the top ten.

The specimen was peripheral blood. This chain uses TRBV30 with TRBJ1-5, with TRBD1 as a possible D gene (5 bases). The clonotype comes from a man between 45 and 60 years old with acute or convalescent COVID-19. In DNA, the CDR3 is TGTGCCTGGAGCTTCAGGGAGGGCAATCAGCCCCAGCATTTT. It codes for CAWSFREGNQPQHF.